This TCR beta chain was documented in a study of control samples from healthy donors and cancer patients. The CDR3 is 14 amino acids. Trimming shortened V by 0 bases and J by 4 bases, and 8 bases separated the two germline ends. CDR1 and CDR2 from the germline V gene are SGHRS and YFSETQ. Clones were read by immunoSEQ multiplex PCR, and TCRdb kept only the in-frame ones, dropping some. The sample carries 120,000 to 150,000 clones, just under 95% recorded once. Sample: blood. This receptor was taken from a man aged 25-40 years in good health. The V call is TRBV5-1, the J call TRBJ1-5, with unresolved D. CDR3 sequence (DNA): TGCGCCAGCAGCTTGGCGCCTGGGAATCAGCCCCAGCATTTT. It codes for CASSLAPGNQPQHF.